The 30 T cell receptor beta chains below were found in one sample sequenced in a study of blood T cell repertoires in COVID-19. Method: immunoSEQ multiplex PCR; TCRdb's copy keeps in-frame clones and lacks some. Of 150,000 or so clones listed, around four fifths were seen once; the top ten hold 10% to 15%. Sequencing was performed on peripheral blood. All receptors come from a man in his 70s who had recovered from COVID-19.

The gene calls are TRBV4-1 and TRBJ2-7; 7 nucleotides line up with TRBD1. The J segment lost 0 bases and the V segment lost 4 bases, leaving 6 bases of the junction unmatched. Per germline, CDR1 MGHRA and CDR2 YSYEKL. CDR3 length equals 15 residues. The DNA of the CDR3 is TGCGCCAGCAGCCCTGGGCAGGGGGACTCCTACGAGCAGTACTTC. Its translation is CASSPGQGDSYEQYF.

This sequence joins TRBV10-2 and TRBJ2-6; 9 bases are shared with TRBD1. From germline, CDR1 is WSHSY and CDR2 SAAADI. CDR3 size: 16 residues. After removal of 10 bases from V and 0 bases from J, the junction contained 7 bases not matched to a gene. CDR3 loop: CATRQGGLSGANVLTF. Here the CDR3 DNA reads TGCGCCACTAGACAGGGGGGACTCTCTGGGGCCAACGTCCTGACTTTC.

The chain joins TRBV5-1 to TRBJ2-5, with 11 bases identical to TRBD1. The CDR3 is made up of 16 amino acids. Losses at the gene ends were 0 bases for V and 2 bases for J; bases not matched to a gene: 3. Germline V gene sequence: CDR1 SGHRS, CDR2 YFSETQ. The CDR3 DNA sequence: TGCGCCAGCAGCTTGGGGACAGGGGGCGGGCAAGAGACCCAGTACTTC. It codes for CASSLGTGGGQETQYF.

The V gene is TRBV7-8, the J gene TRBJ2-6; TRBD1 matches 7 bases. Germline CDR1 reads SGHVS; CDR2 reads FQNEAQ. Trimming at V came to 11 bases and at J to 2 bases, leaving 12 bases not matched to a gene. This CDR3 region has 16 residues. CDR3 bases: TGTGCCGCCGGAGGACAGGTCATGGCTGGGGCCAACGTCCTGACTTTC. Translated, it gives CAAGGQVMAGANVLTF.

The chain uses TRBV10-3 and TRBJ2-7; no clear D. Germline assignment: CDR1 ENHRY and CDR2 SYGVKD. The CDR3 loop spans 16 amino acids. The V end lost 3 bases, the J end lost 5 bases, and 20 bases lay between the germline ends. CDR3 loop: CAISDTVATPSHEQYF. CDR3 sequence (DNA): TGTGCCATCAGTGATACTGTCGCGACACCTTCCCACGAGCAGTACTTC.

This sequence joins TRBV7-2 and TRBJ2-4; tentative D call: TRBD1 (6 bases). The V gene lost 5 bases and the J gene lost 1 base, with 9 bases spanning the gap. The CDR3 loop spans 14 amino acids. The germline gives CDR1 SGHTA, CDR2 FQGNSA. The CDR3 reads CASSATGAKNIQYF. In DNA form, the CDR3 reads TGTGCCAGCAGCGCGACAGGTGCCAAAAACATTCAGTACTTC.

The V gene is TRBV4-1, the J gene TRBJ1-5; D is uncertain. Per the germline V gene, CDR1 is MGHRA and CDR2 is YSYEKL. V lost 2 bases to trimming and J lost 6 bases, with 14 bases between them. The CDR3 has 15 residues. CDR3 in DNA: TGCGCCAGCAGCCAATACATCGGGAGTCTTCAGCCCCAGCATTTT. Translating gives CASSQYIGSLQPQHF.

The chain combines TRBV11-2 with TRBJ2-1, with 10 bases fitting TRBD1. The CDR3 has 15 residues. CDR1 SGHAT and CDR2 FQNNGV come from the germline V gene. J lost 7 bases, V lost 1 base, and 4 bases had no gene match. The CDR3: CASSLVGDRGNEQFF. CDR3 in DNA: TGTGCCAGCAGCTTAGTAGGGGACAGGGGAAATGAGCAGTTCTTC.

The chain links TRBV9 to TRBJ1-1; no reliable D call. The CDR3 is 14 residues long. V dropped 4 bases and J dropped 4 bases, with 14 bases sitting between them. CDR1 is SGDLS, CDR2 YYNGEE, per germline. CDR3 amino acids: CASSPHLGSTEAFF. The CDR3 DNA is TGTGCCAGCAGCCCGCACCTGGGGAGCACTGAAGCTTTCTTT.

The gene calls are TRBV28 and TRBJ2-2, with TRBD1 matching over 9 bases. Germline CDR1 is MDHEN and CDR2 is SYDVKM. V lost 5 bases and J lost 5; bases outside the gene matches: 3. CDR3 length: 14 amino acids. The DNA for the CDR3 is TGTGCCAGCAGTAGGACAGGGGAAACCGGGGAGCTGTTTTTT. This codes for CASSRTGETGELFF.

The V and J genes are TRBV3-1 (or the pseudogene TRBV3-2) and TRBJ1-1; D perhaps matches TRBD1 (6 bases). The CDR3 is 13 amino acids. Germline CDR1 LGHDT, CDR2 YNNKEL (reference sequence). V was pared by 4 bases and J by 5 bases, with 11 bases between. The CDR3 bases are TGTGCCAGCAGCCCGCAGGGGCTGACTGAAGCTTTCTTT. It is translated as CASSPQGLTEAFF.

This chain uses TRBV29-1 with TRBJ1-2; tentatively, D is TRBD1 (6 bases). CDR1 and CDR2 (germline): SQVTM, ANQGSEA. The CDR3 runs to 13 residues. V lost 2 bases to trimming and J lost 4 bases, with 11 bases between them. The CDR3 region is CSVERGFGYGYTF. In nucleotides, the CDR3 is TGCAGCGTTGAAAGGGGGTTCGGCTATGGCTACACCTTC. Drawing the rest from reference TRBV29-1 and TRBJ1-2, the complete variable domain is SAVISQKPSRDICQRGTSLTIQCQVDSQVTMMFWYRQQPGQSLTLIATANQGSEATYESGFVIDKFPISRPNLTFSTLTVSNMSPEDSSIYLCSVERGFGYGYTFGSGTRLTVV.

The chain employs TRBV2 and TRBJ1-5; the match to TRBD1 covers 7 bases. CDR3 length: 15 residues. Germline trimming cut 6 bases from V and 0 bases from J; bases unmatched to any gene: 5. Germline assignment: CDR1 SNHLY and CDR2 FYNNEI. DNA for the CDR3: TGTGCCAGCAGAGAGGGGGCGTATAGCAATCAGCCCCAGCATTTT. Its protein is CASREGAYSNQPQHF. The entire variable domain, with the rest obtained from reference TRBV2 and TRBJ1-5, is as follows: EPEVTQTPSHQVTQMGQEVILRCVPISNHLYFYWYRQILGQKVEFLVSFYNNEISEKSEIFDDQFSVERPDGSNFTLKIRSTKLEDSAMYFCASREGAYSNQPQHFGDGTRLSIL.

The V and J genes are TRBV14 and TRBJ2-2; weak D call: TRBD2 (6 bases). Germline CDR1 and CDR2: SGHDN and FVKESK. Deletions cut 4 bases from V and 2 bases from J, with 11 bases between. The CDR3 is 15 amino acids. The DNA of the CDR3 is TGTGCCAGCAGCCTTGGACTACTAAACACCGGGGAGCTGTTTTTT. It specifies CASSLGLLNTGELFF.

The chain's CDR3 is CASSHGVGPNEQFF. The CDR3 bases are TGTGCCTCCTCCCACGGGGTGGGCCCCAATGAGCAGTTCTTC. This chain uses TRBV10-3 with TRBJ2-1, with D maybe TRBD2 (5 bases). The CDR3 is 14 residues long. CDR1 and CDR2 from the germline V gene are ENHRY and SYGVKD. Trimming shortened V by 11 bases and J by 6 bases, and 20 bases separated the two germline ends.

The chain uses TRBV19 and TRBJ2-2; TRBD2 agrees at 8 bases. Germline V gene lookup returns CDR1 LNHDA and CDR2 SQIVND (reference sequence). Germline trimming cut 3 bases from V and 4 bases from J; bases unmatched to any gene: 7. CDR3 length: 16 amino acids. In DNA, the CDR3 is TGTGCCAGTAGTATCGCGGTAGCGGGAACCACCGGGGAGCTGTTTTTT. Translation: CASSIAVAGTTGELFF. The full variable domain, in which reference TRBV19 and TRBJ2-2 provide the parts outside the CDR3, is DGGITQSPKYLFRKEGQNVTLSCEQNLNHDAMYWYRQDPGQGLRLIYYSQIVNDFQKGDIAEGYSVSREKKESFPLTVTSAQKNPTAFYLCASSIAVAGTTGELFFGEGSRLTVL.

This sequence joins TRBV7-2 and TRBJ2-7; D is unresolved. This CDR3 is built from 16 residues. The ends were cut back, 0 bases at V and 4 bases at J, with 16 bases in the middle. Looked up from germline, CDR1 is SGHTA and CDR2 is FQGNSA. CDR3 protein: CASSLAPKLARYEQYF. The CDR3 DNA is TGTGCCAGCAGCTTAGCTCCGAAATTGGCAAGATACGAGCAGTACTTC.

The J gene is TRBJ2-7, the V gene TRBV3-1 (or the pseudogene TRBV3-2); 10 bases fit TRBD1. Germline V gene lookup returns CDR1 LGHDT and CDR2 YNNKEL (reference sequence). The CDR3 is 15 amino acids. Losses at the gene ends were 6 bases for V and 2 bases for J; bases not matched to a gene: 7. This chain's CDR3 is CASSRSGTGAYEQYF. CDR3 sequence (DNA): TGTGCCAGCAGTCGTTCTGGGACAGGGGCCTACGAGCAGTACTTC.

The chain links TRBV7-2 to TRBJ2-5; TRBD1 matches at 9 bases. CDR3 size: 14 residues. CDR1 SGHTA and CDR2 FQGNSA come from the germline V gene. V was pared by 5 bases and J by 4 bases, with 5 bases of the junction left unmatched. The CDR3 protein is CASSKDRGRETQYF. CDR3 coding DNA: TGTGCCAGCAGCAAGGACAGGGGCAGAGAGACCCAGTACTTC.

The chain carries TRBV10-1 and TRBJ2-7; 9 nucleotides line up with TRBD2. This CDR3 is 13 amino acids long. V lost 6 bases and J lost 2; bases outside the gene matches: 2. CDR1 is WNHNN and CDR2 is SYGVQD in the germline V gene (reference sequence). In DNA form, the CDR3 reads TGCGCCAGCAGCGGCGGGAGGGCCTACGAGCAGTACTTC. The encoded protein is CASSGGRAYEQYF.

The rearrangement uses TRBV7-3 and TRBJ1-4; the match to TRBD1 covers 8 bases. V shed 4 bases, J shed 2 bases, and the junction held 9 bases outside the gene matches. Germline loops: CDR1 SGHTA, CDR2 FQGTGA. The CDR3 contains 17 residues. CDR3: CASSCNNRGRTNEKLFF. The CDR3 DNA reads as TGTGCCAGCAGCTGTAATAACAGGGGGAGGACTAATGAAAAACTGTTTTTT.

V gene TRBV6-5 combines with J gene TRBJ2-7; no definite D call. Per germline, CDR1 MNHEY and CDR2 SVGAGI. Trimming removed 7 bases from V and 0 bases from J, with 10 bases in between. This CDR3 spans 13 amino acids. CDR3 sequence (DNA): TGTGCCAGCAATTTACGTAGCTCCTACGAGCAGTACTTC. Its protein product is CASNLRSSYEQYF.

The rearrangement links TRBV19 to TRBJ1-1; 10 nucleotides agree with TRBD1. The CDR3 sequence is 15 residues long. The germline CDR1 and CDR2 sequences are LNHDA and SQIVND (reference sequence). Unmatched junction bases numbered 4, after V lost 3 bases and J lost 3 bases. The CDR3 loop is CASSMWGTGDTEAFF. In DNA form, the CDR3 reads TGTGCCAGTAGTATGTGGGGGACAGGGGACACTGAAGCTTTCTTT.

This chain joins TRBV10-3 and TRBJ2-1; possible D gene TRBD2, 5 bases. V dropped 7 bases and J dropped 5 bases, with 15 bases sitting between them. Germline CDR1 reads ENHRY; CDR2 reads SYGVKD. The CDR3 has 14 residues. The CDR3 region is CAITEEDRHNEQFF. Here the CDR3 DNA reads TGTGCCATCACAGAGGAGGACCGTCACAATGAGCAGTTCTTC.

The V gene is TRBV2, the J gene TRBJ2-2, with 15 bases lining up with TRBD2. The germline CDR1 and CDR2 sequences are SNHLY and FYNNEI. This CDR3 comprises 15 residues. V shed 8 bases and J 5 bases; nucleotides not matched to a gene: 3. CDR3 residues: CASGTSGRKTGELFF. CDR3 DNA sequence: TGTGCCAGCGGGACTAGCGGGAGGAAAACCGGGGAGCTGTTTTTT. Variable domain in full (rest from reference TRBV2 and TRBJ2-2): EPEVTQTPSHQVTQMGQEVILRCVPISNHLYFYWYRQILGQKVEFLVSFYNNEISEKSEIFDDQFSVERPDGSNFTLKIRSTKLEDSAMYFCASGTSGRKTGELFFGEGSRLTVL.

The CDR3 DNA reads as TGTGCCAGCAGGGTCGGGTCCCCAGATAAAAATGGCTACACCTTC. This gives the protein CASRVGSPDKNGYTF. This chain joins TRBV7-9 and TRBJ1-2; D is unclear. CDR1 is SEHNR and CDR2 is FQNEAQ in the germline V gene (reference sequence). V was clipped by 6 bases and J by 6 bases, with 20 bases between them. The CDR3 has 15 residues.

The chain carries TRBV5-4 and TRBJ1-1; 8 bases fit TRBD1. This CDR3 comprises 13 residues. Germline V gene lookup returns CDR1 SGHNT and CDR2 YYREEE (reference sequence). The V segment lost 0 bases and the J segment 8 bases; nucleotides outside the gene matches: 3. This CDR3 reads CASSLAGGNEAFF. The CDR3 DNA sequence: TGTGCCAGCAGCTTGGCAGGGGGCAACGAAGCTTTCTTT.

The chain has TRBV28 and TRBJ1-1; possible D gene TRBD1, 5 bases. In germline, CDR1 is MDHEN, CDR2 SYDVKM. The CDR3 runs to 13 residues. Trimming removed 6 bases at V and 1 base at J, with 9 bases between. The DNA for the CDR3 is TGTGCCAGCAGATCTGGACAGAACACTGAAGCTTTCTTT. This translates into CASRSGQNTEAFF.

This clone was seen only a few times. This chain links TRBV10-1 with TRBJ2-7; TRBD1 is a possible D gene (6 bases). The CDR3 is 14 amino acids. Germline V CDR1 and CDR2: WNHNN, SYGVQD (reference sequence). Trimming cost V 4 bases and J 0 bases, with 10 bases left between them. The CDR3, as DNA: TGCGCCAGCAGTGTAACCAGGGGCTCCTACGAGCAGTACTTC. As protein: CASSVTRGSYEQYF.

This clone was picked up one time. This chain joins TRBV5-8 and TRBJ2-5, with D uncertain. CDR1 SGHTS and CDR2 YDEGEE come from the germline V gene. This CDR3 has 16 residues. Trimming cost V 3 bases and J 2 bases, with 17 bases left between them. The CDR3 spells CASSSTIFSRQETQYF. Here the CDR3 DNA reads TGTGCCAGCAGCTCTACAATTTTTTCTAGACAAGAGACCCAGTACTTC. Supplemented by reference TRBV5-8 and TRBJ2-5, the full variable domain reads EAGVTQSPTHLIKTRGQQATLRCSPISGHTSVYWYQQALGLGLQFLLWYDEGEERNRGNFPPRFSGRQFPNYSSELNVNALELEDSALYLCASSSTIFSRQETQYFGPGTRLLVL.